The clone carrying this T cell receptor beta chain was counted ten times or more. Its antigen is unidentified. Tagging with unique molecular identifiers was applied to individual cDNA molecules. TCRdb re-analysed the 5' RACE reads in MiXCR, keeping a single row per CDR3 protein. The sample has around 25,000 distinct CDR3 sequences, less than 7% seen once. CDR1 is KGHSH and CDR2 is LQKENI in the germline V gene. Trimming removed 4 bases from V and 0 bases from J; junction bases left unmatched: 10. The CDR3 runs 17 residues. This sample was included in a study of early T cells in non-severe SARS-CoV-2 infection. Across the whole study: Sequenced material consisted of bulk RNA (from unsorted whole blood), and chains were unpaired. Broader study findings: Private and CD4 specificities were missed by VDJdb matching, skewed to anti-spike CD8.

This chain uses TRBV18 with TRBJ2-7, with 9 positions matching TRBD1. The receptor was isolated from an adult who was a healthcare worker with PCR-confirmed SARS-CoV-2 infection or an uninfected control (not recorded which). Sequences were obtained from whole blood. CDR3 region: CASSLGPWDRDSYEQYF. The CDR3 DNA follows: TGTGCCAGCTCACTCGGGCCCTGGGACAGGGACTCCTACGAGCAGTACTTC. Variable domain in full (rest from reference TRBV18 and TRBJ2-7): NAGVMQNPRHLVRRRGQEARLRCSPMKGHSHVYWYRQLPEEGLKFMVYLQKENIIDESGMPKERFSAEFPKEGPSILRIQQVVRGDSAAYFCASSLGPWDRDSYEQYFGPGTRLTVT.